The clone carrying this T cell receptor (beta chain) is called medium-sized based on its frequency. The CDR3 goes on 3 residues after the read ends, and that part is filled in from the germline J gene. These data come from a study of T cells in women clearing cervical HPV infection. Only in-frame clones appear in the TCRdb table, and some are missing; sequencing was by immunoSEQ multiplex PCR. The table for this sample gives roughly 20,000 clones. Germline CDR1 reads SQVTM; CDR2 reads ANQGSEA. This CDR3 contains 11 residues. Trimming removed 5 bases at V and 1 base at J, with 5 bases between. This receptor was taken from a woman between 18 and 69 years old with a cervical HPV16 infection that either progressed to CIN3+ or cleared (not recorded which). This chain joins TRBV29-1 and TRBJ1-1; no definite D call. The specimen was blood buffy coat. The chain's CDR3 is CSVSENTEAFF. The covered CDR3 bases are TGCAGCGTTTCAGAGAACACTGAA.